The 8 T cell receptor beta chains given below trace back to one sample, sequenced in a study of blood T cell repertoires in COVID-19. TCRdb's table, derived via immunoSEQ multiplex PCR, lists solely in-frame clones and lacks some. This sample has under 250,000 clones, with around 81% found just once. Material for sequencing was PBMCs or T cells enriched from blood (not recorded which). These receptors were taken from a young man with acute COVID-19.

This clone was recorded a few times. The chain carries TRBV7-9 and TRBJ1-4, with unresolved D. The CDR3 runs to 14 residues. The V gene's germline CDR1 is SEHNR and CDR2 FQNEAQ (reference sequence). Trimming cost V 3 bases and J 0 bases, with 5 bases left between them. The CDR3 nucleotides are TGTGCCAGCAGCTTCTTTGCAACTAATGAAAAACTGTTTTTT. Translation gives CASSFFATNEKLFF.

The genes are TRBV7-9 and TRBJ1-2; D not resolved. The germline V and J ends were trimmed by 1 base and 0 bases, with 12 bases remaining between them. The CDR3 is made up of 16 amino acids. Germline V gene data show CDR1 as SEHNR and CDR2 as FQNEAQ (reference sequence). The CDR3: CASSLGGGRANYGYTF. For the CDR3, the DNA is TGTGCCAGCAGCTTAGGAGGCGGTAGAGCTAACTATGGCTACACCTTC.

The gene calls are TRBV3-1 (or the pseudogene TRBV3-2) and TRBJ2-7, with TRBD2 matching 12 bases. The V segment lost 6 bases and the J segment 5 bases; nucleotides outside the gene matches: 5. The CDR3 is 14 amino acids. Germline CDR1 LGHDT, CDR2 YNNKEL (reference sequence). CDR3 coding DNA: TGTGCCAGCAGGCCTAGCGGGGGGGTCGACGAGCAGTACTTC. Its protein product is CASRPSGGVDEQYF.

The chain combines TRBV7-7 with TRBJ2-7; TRBD2 matches 8 bases. CDR3 size: 15 residues. V shed 3 bases, J shed 0 bases, and the junction held 4 bases outside the gene matches. Germline V gene lookup returns CDR1 SSHAT and CDR2 FNYEAQ (reference sequence). The CDR3 protein is CASSLGAGGSYEQYF. CDR3 coding DNA: TGTGCCAGCAGCTTGGGGGCGGGGGGCTCCTACGAGCAGTACTTC. The entire variable domain, with the rest obtained from reference TRBV7-7 and TRBJ2-7, is as follows: GAGVSQSPRYKVTKRGQDVTLRCDPISSHATLYWYQQALGQGPEFLTYFNYEAQPDKSGLPSDRFSAERPEGSISTLTIQRTEQRDSAMYRCASSLGAGGSYEQYFGPGTRLTVT.

This clone has only one observation. The gene calls are TRBV10-1 and TRBJ2-7; 9 bases agree with TRBD2. This CDR3 region has 14 residues. Trimming cost V 11 bases and J 0 bases; bases outside gene matches: 8. CDR1 WNHNN and CDR2 SYGVQD come from the germline V gene (reference sequence). The CDR3 bases are TGCGCCTCCAAGGCTAGCGGGGCCTCCTACGAGCAGTACTTC. Translation gives CASKASGASYEQYF.

DNA of the CDR3: TGTGCCAGCAGTGAACTCGCGGCAACTAATGAAAAACTGTTTTTT. This sequence encodes CASSELAATNEKLFF. The rearrangement joins TRBV25-1 to TRBJ1-4; D unclear. This CDR3 is built from 15 residues. Germline assignment: CDR1 MGHDK and CDR2 SYGVNS. Trimming shortened V by 2 bases and J by 0 bases, and 7 bases separated the two germline ends.

CDR3 nucleotide sequence: TGTGCCAGCAGCCCCCGGGACAGGAACACTGAAGCTTTCTTT. It yields the protein CASSPRDRNTEAFF. This chain links TRBV5-6 with TRBJ1-1; TRBD1 matches 7 bases. Germline values: CDR1 SGHDT, CDR2 YYEEEE. The CDR3 consists of 14 residues. Trimming took 4 bases from V and 1 from J; bases not matched to a gene: 4.

In nucleotides, the CDR3 is TGTGCCAGCAGCTTAAATCCCGCAGGGACAATAAACACAGATACGCAGTATTTT. It is translated as CASSLNPAGTINTDTQYF. This chain links TRBV11-2 with TRBJ2-3; D is possibly TRBD1 (6 bases). The V end was cut by 2 bases, the J end by 2 bases, with 20 bases between. This CDR3 is 18 amino acids long. The germline CDR1 and CDR2 sequences are SGHAT and FQNNGV.